These T cell receptor beta chains were read from a single sample in a study of shared clonotypes between healthy human individuals. Sequencing used immunoSEQ multiplex PCR; TCRdb keeps in-frame clones, though not all of them. The sample yields 2 million to 2.5 million clones, almost 96% seen once. The sequencing sample was made of naive CD4+ T cells sorted from blood. Receptors originate from a man younger than 35 in good health. Each CDR3 is given with its conserved first and last residue. The D gene is left open where the match is weak. Size is omitted from some rows. Given values are once, few, many or a class for expanded clones.

NA	TRBV4-1	NA	TRBJ2-7	TGCGCCAGCAGCCAAATCATAAAGCGATCGGGAGCGAGTGGGAGCTCCTACGAGCAGTACTTC	CASSQIIKRSGASGSSYEQYF
NA	TRBV19	NA	TRBJ1-6	TGTGCCAGTAGTATCCGGACGGAGAATTCACCCCTCCACTTT	CASSIRTENSPLHF
TRBD2	TRBV11-3	NA	TRBJ2-5	TGTGCCAGCAGCCGCACTAGCGGTCAAGAGACCCAGTACTTC	CASSRTSGQETQYF
TRBD2	TRBV28	NA	TRBJ2-5	TGTGCCAGCATTAGTCCGGGAGGGGTAGAGACCCAGTACTTC	CASISPGGVETQYF
TRBD1	TRBV7-7	NA	TRBJ2-7	TGTGCTAGCAGCATGGGACAGGGGGATTACGAGCAGTACTTC	CASSMGQGDYEQYF
NA	TRBV28	NA	TRBJ2-5	TGTGCCAGCAGTCCTCAGCCCGGGGGCTTGACCCAGTACTTC	CASSPQPGGLTQYF
TRBD2	TRBV6-5	NA	TRBJ2-7	TGTGCCAGCAGTTACGCGGGGACTAGCGGGGCCTACGAGCAGTACTTC	CASSYAGTSGAYEQYF
NA	TRBV9	once	TRBJ2-7	TGTGCCAGCAGCCCCCTTGGAATACGCGAGCAGTACTTC	CASSPLGIREQYF
TRBD1	TRBV7-2	NA	TRBJ1-2	TGTGCCAGCAGCTTCGGGACAGGGGCAGTGGGGTATGGCTACACCTTC	CASSFGTGAVGYGYTF
NA	TRBV7-6	once	TRBJ1-6	TGTGCCAGCAGCTTAGCTCGAGGATATAATTCACCCCTCCACTTT	CASSLARGYNSPLHF
NA	TRBV7-6	NA	TRBJ2-3	TGTGCCAGCAGCCTTAACGCCCCTAGCACAGATACGCAGTATTTT	CASSLNAPSTDTQYF
TRBD1	TRBV5-1	NA	TRBJ2-5	TGCGCCAGCAGCTTGGCGACAGGGGGACAAGAGACCCAGTACTTC	CASSLATGGQETQYF
NA	TRBV30	NA	TRBJ2-7	TGTGCCTGGAGTGATCACTATTACGAGCAGTACTTC	CAWSDHYYEQYF
NA	TRBV15	NA	TRBJ1-6	TGTGCCACCAGCAGTGGTGGGTATACCTATAATTCACCCCTCCACTTT	CATSSGGYTYNSPLHF
NA	TRBV11-2	NA	TRBJ1-4	TGTGCCAGCAGCAGAGACGGGACCCTTAATGAAAAACTGTTTTTT	CASSRDGTLNEKLFF
TRBD1	TRBV5-4	NA	TRBJ2-1	TGTGCCAGCAGGGCGACAGGGGAGGCATACAATGAGCAGTTCTTC	CASRATGEAYNEQFF
NA	TRBV9	NA	TRBJ2-3	TGTGCCAGCAGCCCAACCTTGGCCACCCCCTTTGTTGCAGATACGCAGTATTTT	CASSPTLATPFVADTQYF
TRBD1	TRBV9	NA	TRBJ2-5	TGTGCCAGCAGCACCCGAGAGGGGGCACAAGAGACCCAGTACTTC	CASSTREGAQETQYF
TRBD1	TRBV18	NA	TRBJ1-3	TGTGCCAGCTCGTCCATGCCCCGACAGGGTGGAAACACCATATATTTT	CASSSMPRQGGNTIYF
NA	TRBV29-1	once	TRBJ2-6	TGCAGCGTTGATGACACGAAAAGCTCTGGGGCCAACGTCCTGACTTTC	CSVDDTKSSGANVLTF
TRBD2	TRBV7-9	NA	TRBJ2-4	TGTGCCAGCAGCGTAGCGGGAGTTAACAAAAACATTCAGTACTTC	CASSVAGVNKNIQYF
NA	TRBV2	NA	TRBJ1-5	TGTGCCAGCAGTGAAAGCAGGGGAAATCAGCCCCAGCATTTT	CASSESRGNQPQHF
TRBD1	TRBV5-5	once	TRBJ2-7	TGTGCCAGCAGCTCTGGCCCAGTGGGGACAGAAGGCGAGCAGTACTTC	CASSSGPVGTEGEQYF
NA	TRBV6-6	NA	TRBJ2-1	TGTGCCAGCAGCCTCCTTGGCGAATACAATGAGCAGTTCTTC	CASSLLGEYNEQFF
TRBD1	TRBV5-1	NA	TRBJ2-6	TGCGCCAGCAGGACGGGGACGGGGACAGGGGTCTCTGGGGCCAACGTCCTGACTTTC	CASRTGTGTGVSGANVLTF
TRBD1	TRBV4-3	NA	TRBJ2-7	TGCGCCAGCAGCCAAGAATCACAGGGGTCCTACGAGCAGTACTTC	CASSQESQGSYEQYF
NA	TRBV21-1	NA	TRBJ1-1	TGTGCCAGCAGCAGCAGGGCGCTACTGAACACTGAAGCTTTCTTT	CASSSRALLNTEAFF
TRBD1	TRBV6-5	NA	TRBJ2-2	TGTGCCAGCAGACAAGACAGGGTATCGACCGGGGAGCTGTTTTTT	CASRQDRVSTGELFF
NA	TRBV2	NA	TRBJ2-7	TGTGCCAGCATTTCCTTTTTAGGTGCCGAGCAGTACTTC	CASISFLGAEQYF
NA	TRBV19	NA	TRBJ1-1	TGTGCCAGTACCCGGGGGTCCCGGGGCACTGAAGCTTTCTTT	CASTRGSRGTEAFF
TRBD1	TRBV4-3	NA	TRBJ1-2	TGCGCCAGCAGCCAAGAGGTGGGGACAGGGGCATTTGGCTACACCTTC	CASSQEVGTGAFGYTF
TRBD2	TRBV4-2	NA	TRBJ2-1	TGTGCCAGCAGCCCATACCATTTAGCGGGACCAAGCTCCTACAATGAGCAGTTCTTC	CASSPYHLAGPSSYNEQFF
NA	TRBV7-9	NA	TRBJ2-1	TGTGCCAGCCCCCCGCAGTTCTTC	CASPPQFF
NA	TRBV5-1	once	TRBJ1-1	TGCGCCAGCAGCTTGGCGGCAGGGGTCCCTGGAGCTTTCTTT	CASSLAAGVPGAFF
NA	TRBV11-3	NA	TRBJ2-3	TGTGCCAGCAGCTTAGGTCATAGCGAAACCACAGATACGCAGTATTTT	CASSLGHSETTDTQYF
NA	TRBV6-5	NA	TRBJ2-5	TGTGCCAGCAGTCCAGGGACGGGCCTTCAGTACTTC	CASSPGTGLQYF
TRBD2	TRBV7-9	NA	TRBJ2-3	TGTGCCAGCACCACACGGACTAGCGGGAGAGGCACAGATACGCAGTATTTT	CASTTRTSGRGTDTQYF
TRBD1	TRBV6-5	NA	TRBJ1-1	TGTGCCAGCAGTCACCCGACAGGGGATGGAGCTTTCTTT	CASSHPTGDGAFF
NA	TRBV5-4	NA	TRBJ1-1	TGTGCCAGCAGCTTGGATCCGGGGGGTTACACTGAAGCTTTCTTT	CASSLDPGGYTEAFF
NA	TRBV7-2	NA	TRBJ1-5	TGTGCCAGCACCCTACTGGGTCAGCCCCAGCATTTT	CASTLLGQPQHF
TRBD1	TRBV6-5	few	TRBJ1-3	TGTGCCAGCAGAAGACAGGGTGATGGAAACACCATATATTTT	CASRRQGDGNTIYF
NA	TRBV30	NA	TRBJ1-2	TGTGCCTGGAGCGCGGACAGTTTCTACTATGGCTACACCTTC	CAWSADSFYYGYTF
NA	TRBV6-6	NA	TRBJ1-1	TGTGCCAGCAGTCGGACAGTAGGTGCAGCTTTCTTT	CASSRTVGAAFF
TRBD1	TRBV5-8	NA	TRBJ1-4	TGTGCCAGCAGTCCGGACAGGGCTGCGCCCGTAAATGAAAAACTGTTTTTT	CASSPDRAAPVNEKLFF
NA	TRBV5-1	NA	TRBJ2-7	TGCGCCAGCAGCTTGGAAGGGAACTACGAGCAGTACTTC	CASSLEGNYEQYF
TRBD2	TRBV28	NA	TRBJ2-7	TGTGCCAGCAGTTTAGGTAGCGGGGGCCTCTACGAGCAGTACTTC	CASSLGSGGLYEQYF
NA	TRBV15	NA	TRBJ2-2	TGTGCCACCAGCAGAAGAGTCGGGACAACGAACACCGGGGAGCTGTTTTTT	CATSRRVGTTNTGELFF
TRBD2	TRBV2	NA	TRBJ2-3	TGTGCCAGCAGTGAATGGACTAGGGTTGATACGCAGTATTTT	CASSEWTRVDTQYF
NA	TRBV20-1	NA	TRBJ2-1	TGCAGTGCTACAGGGAATGAGCAGTTCTTC	CSATGNEQFF
TRBD1	TRBV5-1	NA	TRBJ2-3	TGCGCCAGCAGATGGACAGGGGAGCGGACAGATACGCAGTATTTT	CASRWTGERTDTQYF
TRBD2	TRBV9	once	TRBJ2-2	TGTGCCAGCAGCAGCGGGGACACCGGGGAGCTGTTTTTT	CASSSGDTGELFF
NA	TRBV30	once	TRBJ1-3	TGTGCCTGGAGTCCAGGGATAAGGGAAAACACCATATATTTT	CAWSPGIRENTIYF
NA	TRBV7-9	NA	TRBJ2-7	TGTGCCAGCAGCTTGAAGGACGGGGGCTACGAGCAGTACTTC	CASSLKDGGYEQYF
TRBD1	TRBV7-9	NA	TRBJ1-2	TGTGCCAGCAGCTCTACCGGGACAGGGGCCGGCTACACCTTC	CASSSTGTGAGYTF